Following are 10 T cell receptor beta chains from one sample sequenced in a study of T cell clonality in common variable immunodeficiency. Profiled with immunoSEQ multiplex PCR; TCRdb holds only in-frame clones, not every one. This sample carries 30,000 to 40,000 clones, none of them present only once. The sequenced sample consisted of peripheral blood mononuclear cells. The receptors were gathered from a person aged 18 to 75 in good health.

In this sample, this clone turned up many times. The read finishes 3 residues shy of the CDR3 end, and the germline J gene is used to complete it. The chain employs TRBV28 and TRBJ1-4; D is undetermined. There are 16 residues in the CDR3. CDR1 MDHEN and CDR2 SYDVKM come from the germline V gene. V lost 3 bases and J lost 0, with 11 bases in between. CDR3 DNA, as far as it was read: TGTGCCAGCAGTTTCAGGCCAACCGCAACTAATGAAAAA. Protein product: CASSFRPTATNEK. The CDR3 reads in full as CASSFRPTATNEKLFF. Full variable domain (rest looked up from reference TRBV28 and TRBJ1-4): DVKVTQSSRYLVKRTGEKVFLECVQDMDHENMFWYRQDPGLGLRLIYFSYDVKMKEKGDIPEGYSVSREKKERFSLILESASTNQTSMYLCASSFRPTATNEKLFFGSGTQLSVL.

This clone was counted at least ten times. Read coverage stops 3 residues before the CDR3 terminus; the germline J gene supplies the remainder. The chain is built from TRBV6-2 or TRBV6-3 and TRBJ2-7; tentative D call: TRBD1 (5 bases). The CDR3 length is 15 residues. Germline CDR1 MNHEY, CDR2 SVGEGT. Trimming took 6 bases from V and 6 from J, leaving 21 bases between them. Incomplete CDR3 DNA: TGTGCCAGCAGCTACCCGGGCGCAGGGTTGAGCGAG. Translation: CASSYPGAGLSE. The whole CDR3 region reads CASSYPGAGLSEQYF.

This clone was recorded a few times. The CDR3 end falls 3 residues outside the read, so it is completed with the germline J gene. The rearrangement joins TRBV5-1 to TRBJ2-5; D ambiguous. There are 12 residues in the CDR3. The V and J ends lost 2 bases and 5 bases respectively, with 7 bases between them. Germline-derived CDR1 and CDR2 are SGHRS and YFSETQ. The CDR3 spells CASSLSRETQYF. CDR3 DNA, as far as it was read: TGCGCCAGCAGCTTATCCCGGGAGACC.

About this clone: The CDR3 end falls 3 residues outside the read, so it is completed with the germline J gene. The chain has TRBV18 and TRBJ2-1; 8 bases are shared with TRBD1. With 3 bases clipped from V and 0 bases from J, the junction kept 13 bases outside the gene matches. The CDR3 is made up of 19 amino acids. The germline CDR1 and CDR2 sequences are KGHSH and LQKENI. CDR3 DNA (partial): TGTGCCAGCTCACCTCCCTGGGGGCTGACAGGGGTCTCCTACAATGAG. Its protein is CASSPPWGLTGVSYNE. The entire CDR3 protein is CASSPPWGLTGVSYNEQFF.

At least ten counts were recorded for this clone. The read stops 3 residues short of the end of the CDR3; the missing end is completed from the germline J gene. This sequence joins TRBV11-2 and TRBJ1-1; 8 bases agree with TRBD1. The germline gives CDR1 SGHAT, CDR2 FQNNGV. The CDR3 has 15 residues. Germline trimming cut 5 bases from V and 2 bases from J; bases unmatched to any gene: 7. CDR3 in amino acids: CASSTRQGRNTEAFF. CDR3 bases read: TGTGCCAGCAGCACCCGACAGGGGAGAAACACTGAA.

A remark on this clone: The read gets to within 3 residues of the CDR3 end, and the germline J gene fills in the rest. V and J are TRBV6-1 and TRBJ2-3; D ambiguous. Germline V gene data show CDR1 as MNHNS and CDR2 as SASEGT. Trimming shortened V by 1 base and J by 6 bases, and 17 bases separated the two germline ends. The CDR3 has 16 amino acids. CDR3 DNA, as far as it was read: TGTGCCAGCAGTGAAGGGCCCATCAGAATATCGGATACG. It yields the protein CASSEGPIRISDT. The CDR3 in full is CASSEGPIRISDTQYF.

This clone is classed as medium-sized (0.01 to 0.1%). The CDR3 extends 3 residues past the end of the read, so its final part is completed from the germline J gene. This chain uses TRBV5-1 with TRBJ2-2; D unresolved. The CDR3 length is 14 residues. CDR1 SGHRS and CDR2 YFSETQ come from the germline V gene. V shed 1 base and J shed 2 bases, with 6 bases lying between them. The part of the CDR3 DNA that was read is TGCGCCAGCAGCTTGCCCCCTAACACCGGGGAG. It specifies CASSLPPNTGE. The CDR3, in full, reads CASSLPPNTGELFF.

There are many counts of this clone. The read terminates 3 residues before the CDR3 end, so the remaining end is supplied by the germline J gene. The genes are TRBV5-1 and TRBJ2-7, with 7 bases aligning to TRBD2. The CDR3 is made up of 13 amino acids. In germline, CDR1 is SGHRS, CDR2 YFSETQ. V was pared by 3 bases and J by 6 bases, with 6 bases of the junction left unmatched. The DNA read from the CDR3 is TGCGCCAGCAGCTGGGGGGAGGGCACCGAG. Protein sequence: CASSWGEGTE. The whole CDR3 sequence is CASSWGEGTEQYF.

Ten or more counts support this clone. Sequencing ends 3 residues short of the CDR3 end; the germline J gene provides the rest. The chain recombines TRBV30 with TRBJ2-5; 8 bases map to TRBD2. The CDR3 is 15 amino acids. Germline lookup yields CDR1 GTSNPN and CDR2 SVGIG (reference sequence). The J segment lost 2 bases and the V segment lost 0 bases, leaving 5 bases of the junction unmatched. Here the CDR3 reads CAWSVITGGQETQYF. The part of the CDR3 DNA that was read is TGTGCCTGGAGTGTAATCACGGGGGGGCAAGAGACC.

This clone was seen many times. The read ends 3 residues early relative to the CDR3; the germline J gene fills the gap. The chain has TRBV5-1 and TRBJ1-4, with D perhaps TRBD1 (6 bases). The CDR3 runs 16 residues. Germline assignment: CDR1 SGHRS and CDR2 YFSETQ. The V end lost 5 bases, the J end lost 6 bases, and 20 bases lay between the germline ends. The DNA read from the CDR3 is TGCGCCAGCAGTTCGAACGAGGGGGTCCGTTATGAAAAA. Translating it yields CASSSNEGVRYEK. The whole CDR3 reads CASSSNEGVRYEKLFF.